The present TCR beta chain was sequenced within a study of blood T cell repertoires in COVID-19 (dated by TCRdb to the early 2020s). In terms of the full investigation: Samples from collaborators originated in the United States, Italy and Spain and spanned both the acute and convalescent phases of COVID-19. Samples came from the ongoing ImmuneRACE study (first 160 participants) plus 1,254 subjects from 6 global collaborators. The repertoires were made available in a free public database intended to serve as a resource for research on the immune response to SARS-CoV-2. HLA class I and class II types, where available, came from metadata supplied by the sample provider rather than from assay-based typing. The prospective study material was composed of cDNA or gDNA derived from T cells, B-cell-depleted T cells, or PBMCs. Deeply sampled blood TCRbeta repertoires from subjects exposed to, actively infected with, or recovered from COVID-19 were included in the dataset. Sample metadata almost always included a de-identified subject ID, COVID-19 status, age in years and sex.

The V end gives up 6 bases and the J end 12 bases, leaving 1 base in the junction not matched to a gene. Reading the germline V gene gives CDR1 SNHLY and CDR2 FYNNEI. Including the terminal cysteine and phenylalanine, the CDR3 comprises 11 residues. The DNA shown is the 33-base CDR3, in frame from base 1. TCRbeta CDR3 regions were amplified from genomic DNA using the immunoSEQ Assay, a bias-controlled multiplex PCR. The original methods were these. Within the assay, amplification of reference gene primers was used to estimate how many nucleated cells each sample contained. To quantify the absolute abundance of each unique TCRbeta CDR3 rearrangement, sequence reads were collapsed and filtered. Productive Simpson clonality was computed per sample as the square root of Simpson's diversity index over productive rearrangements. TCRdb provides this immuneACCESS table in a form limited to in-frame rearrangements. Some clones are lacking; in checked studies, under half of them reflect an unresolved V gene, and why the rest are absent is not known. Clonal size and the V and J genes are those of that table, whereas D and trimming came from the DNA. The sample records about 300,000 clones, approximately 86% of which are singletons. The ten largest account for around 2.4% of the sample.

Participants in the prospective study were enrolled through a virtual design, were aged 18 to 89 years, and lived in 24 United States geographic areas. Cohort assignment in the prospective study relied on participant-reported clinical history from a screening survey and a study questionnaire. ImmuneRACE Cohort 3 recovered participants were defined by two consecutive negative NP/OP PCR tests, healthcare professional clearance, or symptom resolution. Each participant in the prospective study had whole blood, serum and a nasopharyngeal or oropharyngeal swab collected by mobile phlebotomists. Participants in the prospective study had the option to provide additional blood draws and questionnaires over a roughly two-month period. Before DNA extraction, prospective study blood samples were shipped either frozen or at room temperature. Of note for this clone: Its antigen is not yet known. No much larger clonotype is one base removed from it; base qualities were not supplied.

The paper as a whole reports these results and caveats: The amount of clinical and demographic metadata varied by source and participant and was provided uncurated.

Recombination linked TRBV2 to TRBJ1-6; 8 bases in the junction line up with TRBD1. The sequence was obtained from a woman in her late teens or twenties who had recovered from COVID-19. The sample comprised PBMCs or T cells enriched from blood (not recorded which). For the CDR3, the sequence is CASRTGEPLHF. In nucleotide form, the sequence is TGTGCCAGCAGGACAGGGGAACCCCTCCACTTT. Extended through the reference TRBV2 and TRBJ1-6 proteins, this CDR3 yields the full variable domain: EPEVTQTPSHQVTQMGQEVILRCVPISNHLYFYWYRQILGQKVEFLVSFYNNEISEKSEIFDDQFSVERPDGSNFTLKIRSTKLEDSAMYFCASRTGEPLHFGNGTRLTVT.